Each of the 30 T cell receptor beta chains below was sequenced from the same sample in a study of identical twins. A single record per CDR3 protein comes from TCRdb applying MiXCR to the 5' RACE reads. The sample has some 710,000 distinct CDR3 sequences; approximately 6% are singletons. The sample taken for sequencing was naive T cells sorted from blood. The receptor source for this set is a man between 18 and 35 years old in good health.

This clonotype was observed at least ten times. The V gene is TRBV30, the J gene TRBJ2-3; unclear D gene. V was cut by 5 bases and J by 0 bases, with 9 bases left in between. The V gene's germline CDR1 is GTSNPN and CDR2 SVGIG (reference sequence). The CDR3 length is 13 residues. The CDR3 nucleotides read TGTGCCTGGTGTAAGGCAAGCACAGATACGCAGTATTTT. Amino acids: CAWCKASTDTQYF.

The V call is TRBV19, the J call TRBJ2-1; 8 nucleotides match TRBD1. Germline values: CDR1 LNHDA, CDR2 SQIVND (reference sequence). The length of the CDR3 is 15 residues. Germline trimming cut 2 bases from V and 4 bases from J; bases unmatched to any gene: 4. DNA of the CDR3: TGTGCCAGTAGTATAAGGGGACAGGCGTACAATGAGCAGTTCTTC. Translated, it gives CASSIRGQAYNEQFF.

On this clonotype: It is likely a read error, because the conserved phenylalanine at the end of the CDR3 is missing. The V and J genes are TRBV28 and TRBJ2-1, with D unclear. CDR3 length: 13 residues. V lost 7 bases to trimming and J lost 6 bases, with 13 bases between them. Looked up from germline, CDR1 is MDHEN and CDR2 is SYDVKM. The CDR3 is CASIGYRSNEQFL. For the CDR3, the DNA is TGTGCCAGCATCGGTTACCGCTCCAATGAGCAGTTCTTA.

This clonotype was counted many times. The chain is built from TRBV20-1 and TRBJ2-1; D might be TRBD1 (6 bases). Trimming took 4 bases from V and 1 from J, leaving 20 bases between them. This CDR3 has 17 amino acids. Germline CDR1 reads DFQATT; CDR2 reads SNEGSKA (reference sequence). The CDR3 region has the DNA TGCAGTGCTAATTCACTTTCCGGGACAAAGTCCTACAATGAGCAGTTCTTC. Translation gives CSANSLSGTKSYNEQFF.

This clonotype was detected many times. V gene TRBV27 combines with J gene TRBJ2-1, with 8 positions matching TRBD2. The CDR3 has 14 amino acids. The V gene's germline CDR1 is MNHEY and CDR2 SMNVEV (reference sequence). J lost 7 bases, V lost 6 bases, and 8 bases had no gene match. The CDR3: CASRRGDMWNEQFF. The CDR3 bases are TGTGCCAGCAGGCGGGGGGACATGTGGAATGAGCAGTTCTTC.

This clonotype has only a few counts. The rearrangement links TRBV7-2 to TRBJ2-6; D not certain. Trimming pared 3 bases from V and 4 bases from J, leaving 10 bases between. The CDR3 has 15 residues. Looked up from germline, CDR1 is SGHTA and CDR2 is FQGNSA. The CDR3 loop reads CASSLSTWGANVLTF. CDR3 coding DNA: TGTGCCAGCAGCTTGTCAACATGGGGGGCCAACGTCCTGACTTTC.

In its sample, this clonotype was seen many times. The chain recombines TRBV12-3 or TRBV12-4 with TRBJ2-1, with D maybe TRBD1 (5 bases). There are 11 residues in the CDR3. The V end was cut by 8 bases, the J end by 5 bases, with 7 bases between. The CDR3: CASGANNEQFF. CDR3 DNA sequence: TGTGCCAGCGGGGCTAACAATGAGCAGTTCTTC.

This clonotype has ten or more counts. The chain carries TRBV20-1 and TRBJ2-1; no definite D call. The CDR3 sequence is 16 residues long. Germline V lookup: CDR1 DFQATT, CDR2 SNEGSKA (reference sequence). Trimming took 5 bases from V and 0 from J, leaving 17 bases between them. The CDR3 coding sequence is TGCAGTGCTCCTCCGGCGGCCTCCAGCTCCTACAATGAGCAGTTCTTC. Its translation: CSAPPAASSSYNEQFF.

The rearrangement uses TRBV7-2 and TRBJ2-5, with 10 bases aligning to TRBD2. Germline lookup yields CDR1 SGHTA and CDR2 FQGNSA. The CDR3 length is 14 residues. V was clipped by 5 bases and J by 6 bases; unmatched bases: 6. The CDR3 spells CASSRSGRAKTQYF. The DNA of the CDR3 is TGTGCCAGCAGCCGCAGCGGGAGGGCAAAGACCCAGTACTTC.

CDR3 region: CSARGGLAGHKRTYNEQFF. The CDR3 DNA sequence: TGCAGTGCTAGGGGGGGACTAGCGGGACATAAAAGGACCTACAATGAGCAGTTCTTC. The chain is built from TRBV20-1 and TRBJ2-1; 13 nucleotides line up with TRBD2. Unmatched junction bases numbered 13, after V lost 3 bases and J lost 2 bases. This CDR3 contains 19 residues. Germline lookup yields CDR1 DFQATT and CDR2 SNEGSKA (reference sequence).

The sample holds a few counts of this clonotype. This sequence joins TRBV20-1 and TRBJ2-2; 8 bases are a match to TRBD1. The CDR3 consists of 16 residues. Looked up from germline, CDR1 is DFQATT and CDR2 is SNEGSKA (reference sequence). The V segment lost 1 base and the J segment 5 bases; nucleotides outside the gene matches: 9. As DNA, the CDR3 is TGCAGTGCTAGAGGACGACAGGGGAGGAGTACCGGGGAGCTGTTTTTT. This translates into CSARGRQGRSTGELFF.

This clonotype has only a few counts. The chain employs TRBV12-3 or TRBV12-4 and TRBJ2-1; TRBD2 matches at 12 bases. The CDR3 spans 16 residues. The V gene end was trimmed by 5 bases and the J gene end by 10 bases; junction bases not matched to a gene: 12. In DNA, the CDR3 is TGTGCCAGCAGTACTGTCTCTAGCGGGAGGGCTGGGGAGCAGTTCTTC. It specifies CASSTVSSGRAGEQFF.

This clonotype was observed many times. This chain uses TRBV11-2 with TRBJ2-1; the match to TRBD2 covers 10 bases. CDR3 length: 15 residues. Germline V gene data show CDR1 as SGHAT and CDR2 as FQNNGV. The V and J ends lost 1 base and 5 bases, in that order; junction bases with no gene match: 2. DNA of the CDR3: TGTGCCAGCAGCTTAGGAGCGGGAGGGAACAATGAGCAGTTCTTC. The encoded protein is CASSLGAGGNNEQFF.

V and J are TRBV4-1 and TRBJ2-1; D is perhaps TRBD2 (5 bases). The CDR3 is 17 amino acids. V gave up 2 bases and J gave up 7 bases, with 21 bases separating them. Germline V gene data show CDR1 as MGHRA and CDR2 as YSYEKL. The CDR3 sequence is CASSQRAGLGGRNEQFF. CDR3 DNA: TGCGCCAGCAGCCAACGTGCCGGACTCGGCGGCAGAAATGAGCAGTTCTTC.

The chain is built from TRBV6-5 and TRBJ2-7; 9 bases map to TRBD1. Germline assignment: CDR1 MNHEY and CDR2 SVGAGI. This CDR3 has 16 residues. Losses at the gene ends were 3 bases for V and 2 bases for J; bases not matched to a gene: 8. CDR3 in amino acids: CASSYSGTGTAYEQYF. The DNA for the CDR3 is TGTGCCAGCAGTTATTCTGGGACAGGGACTGCCTACGAGCAGTACTTC.

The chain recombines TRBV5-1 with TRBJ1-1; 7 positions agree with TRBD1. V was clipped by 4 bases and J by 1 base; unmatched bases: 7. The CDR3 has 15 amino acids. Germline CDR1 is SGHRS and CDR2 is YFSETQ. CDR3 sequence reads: CASSAGQNKNTEAFF. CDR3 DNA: TGCGCCAGCAGCGCGGGACAGAATAAGAACACTGAAGCTTTCTTT.

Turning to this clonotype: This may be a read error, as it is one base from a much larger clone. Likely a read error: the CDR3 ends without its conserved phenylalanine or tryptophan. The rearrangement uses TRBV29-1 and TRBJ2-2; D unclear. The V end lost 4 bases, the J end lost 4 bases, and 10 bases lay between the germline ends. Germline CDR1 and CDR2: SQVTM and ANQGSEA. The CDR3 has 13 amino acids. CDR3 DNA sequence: TGCAGCGTTGTTCCGGTTGGCACCGGGGAGCTGTTTCTT. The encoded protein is CSVVPVGTGELFL.

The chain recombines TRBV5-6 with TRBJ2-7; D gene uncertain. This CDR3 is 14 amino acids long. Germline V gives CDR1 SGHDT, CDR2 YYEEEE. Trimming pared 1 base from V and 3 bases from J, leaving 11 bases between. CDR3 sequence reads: CASSLIDSLYEQYF. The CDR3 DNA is TGTGCCAGCAGCTTGATCGATTCCCTCTACGAGCAGTACTTC.

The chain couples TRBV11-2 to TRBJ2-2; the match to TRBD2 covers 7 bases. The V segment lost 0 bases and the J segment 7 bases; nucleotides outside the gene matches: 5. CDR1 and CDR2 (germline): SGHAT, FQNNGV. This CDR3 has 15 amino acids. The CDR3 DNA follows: TGTGCCAGCAGCTTAGATCGCCGGGAGGACGGGGAGCTGTTTTTT. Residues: CASSLDRREDGELFF. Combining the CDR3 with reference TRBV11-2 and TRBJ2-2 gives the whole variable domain EAGVAQSPRYKIIEKRQSVAFWCNPISGHATLYWYQQILGQGPKLLIQFQNNGVVDDSQLPKDRFSAERLKGVDSTLKIQPAKLEDSAVYLCASSLDRREDGELFFGEGSRLTVL.

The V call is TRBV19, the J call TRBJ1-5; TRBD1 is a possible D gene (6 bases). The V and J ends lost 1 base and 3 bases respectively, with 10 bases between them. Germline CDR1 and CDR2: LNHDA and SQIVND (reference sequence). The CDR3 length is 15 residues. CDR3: CASSIGQGLNQPQHF. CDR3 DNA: TGTGCCAGTAGTATAGGCCAGGGGCTCAATCAGCCCCAGCATTTT. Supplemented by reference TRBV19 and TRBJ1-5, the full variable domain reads DGGITQSPKYLFRKEGQNVTLSCEQNLNHDAMYWYRQDPGQGLRLIYYSQIVNDFQKGDIAEGYSVSREKKESFPLTVTSAQKNPTAFYLCASSIGQGLNQPQHFGDGTRLSIL.

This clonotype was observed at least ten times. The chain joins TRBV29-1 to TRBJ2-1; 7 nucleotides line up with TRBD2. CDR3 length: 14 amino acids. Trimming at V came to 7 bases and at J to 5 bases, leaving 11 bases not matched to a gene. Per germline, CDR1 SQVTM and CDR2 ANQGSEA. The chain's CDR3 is CSAAGDFTNNEQFF. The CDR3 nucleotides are TGCAGCGCCGCGGGAGACTTTACTAACAATGAGCAGTTCTTC.

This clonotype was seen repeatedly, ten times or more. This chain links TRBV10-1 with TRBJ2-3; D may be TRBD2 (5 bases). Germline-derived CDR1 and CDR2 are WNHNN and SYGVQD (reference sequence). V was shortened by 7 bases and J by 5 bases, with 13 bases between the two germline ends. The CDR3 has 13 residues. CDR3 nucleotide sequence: TGCGCCAGCATGAGGGATTGGGAAGATACGCAGTATTTT. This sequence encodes CASMRDWEDTQYF.

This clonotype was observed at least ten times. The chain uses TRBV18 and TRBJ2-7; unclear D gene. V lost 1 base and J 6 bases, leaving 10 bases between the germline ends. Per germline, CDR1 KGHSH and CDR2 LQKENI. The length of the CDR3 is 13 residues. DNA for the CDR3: TGTGCCAGCTCACCACGTAACTTTGGCGAGCAGTACGTC. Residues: CASSPRNFGEQYV.

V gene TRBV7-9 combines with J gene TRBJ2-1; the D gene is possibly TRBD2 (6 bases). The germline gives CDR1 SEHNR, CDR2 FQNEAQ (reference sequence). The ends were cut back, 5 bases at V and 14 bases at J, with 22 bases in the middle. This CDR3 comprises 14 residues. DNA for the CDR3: TGTGCCAGCAGCCCTCCCCTTGTTGCGGGAAGCAAGTTCTTC. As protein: CASSPPLVAGSKFF. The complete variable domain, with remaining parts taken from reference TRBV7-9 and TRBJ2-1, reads DTGVSQNPRHKITKRGQNVTFRCDPISEHNRLYWYRQTLGQGPEFLTYFQNEAQLEKSRLLSDRFSAERPKGSFSTLEIQRTEQGDSAMYLCASSPPLVAGSKFFGPGTRLTVL.

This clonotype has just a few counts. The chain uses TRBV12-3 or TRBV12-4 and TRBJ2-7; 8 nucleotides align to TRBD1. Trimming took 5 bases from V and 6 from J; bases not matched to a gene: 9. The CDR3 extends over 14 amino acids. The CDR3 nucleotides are TGTGCCAGCAGTCCCGGGACAGGAGTTTTCGAGCAGTACTTC. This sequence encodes CASSPGTGVFEQYF.

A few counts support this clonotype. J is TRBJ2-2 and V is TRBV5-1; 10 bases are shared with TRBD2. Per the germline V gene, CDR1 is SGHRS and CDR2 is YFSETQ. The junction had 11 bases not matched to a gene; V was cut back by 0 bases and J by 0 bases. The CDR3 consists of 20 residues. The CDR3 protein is CASSLGPSGGLITNTGELFF. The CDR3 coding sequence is TGCGCCAGCAGCTTGGGGCCTAGCGGGGGATTAATAACGAACACCGGGGAGCTGTTTTTT.

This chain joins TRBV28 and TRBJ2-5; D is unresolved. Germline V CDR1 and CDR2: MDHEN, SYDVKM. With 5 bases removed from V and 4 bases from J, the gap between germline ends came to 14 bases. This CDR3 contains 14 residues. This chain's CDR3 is CASSAWASSETQYF. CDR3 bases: TGTGCCAGCAGTGCATGGGCCAGTTCAGAGACCCAGTACTTC.

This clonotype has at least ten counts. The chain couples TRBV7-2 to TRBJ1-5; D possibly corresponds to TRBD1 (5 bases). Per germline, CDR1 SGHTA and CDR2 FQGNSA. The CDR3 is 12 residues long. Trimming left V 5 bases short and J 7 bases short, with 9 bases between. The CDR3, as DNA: TGTGCCAGCAGCAGAGACAGCCAGCCCCAGCATTTT. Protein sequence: CASSRDSQPQHF.

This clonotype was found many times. Here the CDR3 reads CASSTGMIQETQYF. The CDR3 DNA sequence: TGTGCCAGCTCGACGGGGATGATACAAGAGACCCAGTACTTC. The rearrangement joins TRBV6-1 to TRBJ2-5; weak D call: TRBD2 (5 bases). Trimming took 8 bases from V and 2 from J, leaving 15 bases between them. The CDR3 spans 14 residues. Germline V gene sequence: CDR1 MNHNS, CDR2 SASEGT.

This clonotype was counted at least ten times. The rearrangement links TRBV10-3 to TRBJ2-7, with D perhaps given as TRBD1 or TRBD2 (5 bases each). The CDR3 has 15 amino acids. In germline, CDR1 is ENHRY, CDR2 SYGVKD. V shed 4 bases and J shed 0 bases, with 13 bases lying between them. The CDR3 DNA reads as TGTGCCATCAGTGGGGGACCGACGCACTCCTACGAGCAGTACTTC. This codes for CAISGGPTHSYEQYF.